This T cell receptor beta chain was sequenced for a study of cytomegalovirus exposure and HLA in healthy donors. By sample share, this clone is medium-sized (0.01 to 0.1%). Its specificity is not known. Primers for the PCR totalled 60 Vbeta and 13 Jbeta. Only in-frame clones appear in the TCRdb table, and some are missing; sequencing was by immunoSEQ multiplex PCR. The profile covers 110,000 or so clones, with roughly two thirds appearing a single time and roughly 8.7% taken by the ten largest. Study-wide results and limits: When presence/absence was analysed, sequencing depth was taken to be roughly uniform across donors. Productive status was seen about 90% or about 30% of the time for most TCR beta V segments in an earlier analysis. In a later analysis, the majority of CMV-associated beta chains seemingly showed HLA restriction. The likely explanation for a cluster of highly shared sequence variants was sequencing artifact.

Germline V gene sequence: CDR1 SGHAT, CDR2 FQNNGV. The CDR3 length is 15 residues. Unmatched junction bases numbered 8, after V lost 6 bases and J lost 0 bases. The sequencing sample was made of PBMCs. The J gene is TRBJ2-7, the V gene TRBV11-2; 7 positions match TRBD2. The TCR originated in a man between 18 and 29 years old in good health and CMV-seropositive. The CDR3 reads CASRASGGSSYEQYF. CDR3 DNA sequence: TGTGCCAGCAGGGCTAGCGGTGGTAGCTCCTACGAGCAGTACTTC.